The next 18 T cell receptor beta chains were all read from a single sample in a study of CD8+ T cells in alopecia areata (dated by TCRdb to between 2017 and 2018). The library was produced with the immunoSEQ multiplex PCR assay. To provide template for TCR sequencing, every sample had RNA extracted and reverse transcribed into cDNA. As stored in TCRdb, this immuneACCESS dataset retains in-frame rearrangements with V and J assigned. A fraction of the clones does not appear; measured against another copy, unresolved V genes explain less than half of the discrepancy, and the remainder lacks a known reason. This sample comprises some 220,000 clones, 50% to 60% of them detected only once. Clones ranked in the top ten supply around 1.6% of the sample. The time point label, as the study defines it: more than 3 weeks on oral tofacitinib. The intended sense of this specimen's treatment or condition label: oral pan-JAK inhibitor, 5-10 mg twice daily.

Specimen: CD4+ T cells sorted from blood, collected at week 4, from a patient treated with tofacitinib. Receptor source: a human donor with alopecia areata.

J is TRBJ2-7 and V is TRBV27, with 9 bases lining up with TRBD2. CDR1 is MNHEY and CDR2 is SMNVEV in the germline V gene (reference sequence). Losses at the gene ends were 2 bases for V and 2 bases for J; bases not matched to a gene: 13. The CDR3 contains 18 residues. CDR3 in amino acids: CASSLRRGGLIATYEQYF. The CDR3 DNA follows: TGTGCCAGCAGTTTAAGGCGGGGGGGCTTAATAGCCACCTACGAGCAGTACTTC.

This clone was detected only once. The chain is built from TRBV4-3 and TRBJ2-3, with unresolved D. The CDR3 spans 14 residues. V lost 0 bases and J 3 bases, leaving 7 bases between the germline ends. Germline assignment: CDR1 LGHNA and CDR2 YSLEER. The CDR3 here is CASSQEGTTDTQYF. CDR3 in DNA: TGCGCCAGCAGCCAAGAAGGAACTACAGATACGCAGTATTTT.

The chain carries TRBV27 and TRBJ2-1, with TRBD1 as a possible D gene (6 bases). CDR1 and CDR2 (germline): MNHEY, SMNVEV (reference sequence). Trimming took off 6 bases at V and 9 bases at J, with 18 bases between the two ends. The CDR3 is 14 residues long. In DNA, the CDR3 is TGTGCCAGCAGCTTCTCCAACAGGGACGGTGAGCAGTTCTTC. Protein product: CASSFSNRDGEQFF.

For the CDR3, the DNA is TGCGCCAGCAGCCAAGCCCCGTCTAGCGGGGGGAGGAATGAGCAGTTCTTC. Protein sequence: CASSQAPSSGGRNEQFF. The chain employs TRBV4-3 and TRBJ2-1; 11 bases fit TRBD2. V shed 1 base, J shed 7 bases, and the junction held 9 bases outside the gene matches. There are 17 residues in the CDR3. Germline CDR1 and CDR2: LGHNA and YSLEER.

Only a few counts were recorded for this clone. The rearrangement uses TRBV6-1 and TRBJ1-6; D is unresolved. Germline CDR1 is MNHNS and CDR2 is SASEGT. The CDR3 sequence is 13 residues long. V was clipped by 7 bases and J by 10 bases, with 14 bases between them. CDR3 nucleotides: TGTGCCAGCATCTCCAGGTTAGGATCACCCCTCCACTTT. Translating it yields CASISRLGSPLHF.

J is TRBJ1-5 and V is TRBV30; D call uncertain. This CDR3 has 14 residues. Trimming shortened V by 3 bases and J by 0 bases, and 9 bases separated the two germline ends. CDR1 is GTSNPN and CDR2 is SVGIG in the germline V gene (reference sequence). This chain's CDR3 is CAWSGLDSNQPQHF. The CDR3 DNA is TGTGCCTGGAGCGGACTCGATAGCAATCAGCCCCAGCATTTT.

In its sample, this clone was seen a few times. The genes are TRBV19 and TRBJ1-2; D is unclear. This CDR3 comprises 15 residues. Trimming pared 7 bases from V and 6 bases from J, leaving 21 bases between. In germline, CDR1 is LNHDA, CDR2 SQIVND (reference sequence). This CDR3 is CASNDERGAANGYTF. DNA for the CDR3: TGTGCCAGTAACGATGAACGTGGAGCGGCAAATGGCTACACCTTC.

V and J are TRBV5-6 and TRBJ2-7; the match to TRBD1 covers 12 bases. This CDR3 is 15 amino acids long. The junction had 7 bases not matched to a gene; V was cut back by 5 bases and J by 4 bases. Germline CDR1 and CDR2: SGHDT and YYEEEE. In DNA form, the CDR3 reads TGTGCCAGCAGTCTCCGGGACAGGGGGCTTTACGAGCAGTACTTC. Its protein is CASSLRDRGLYEQYF.

J is TRBJ1-1 and V is TRBV29-1; a possible D gene is TRBD1 (6 bases). The germline gives CDR1 SQVTM, CDR2 ANQGSEA. The V end was cut by 6 bases, the J end by 4 bases, with 12 bases between. There are 12 residues in the CDR3. The CDR3 loop is CSVEGEVTEAFF. The DNA of the CDR3 is TGCAGCGTGGAGGGGGAGGTCACTGAAGCTTTCTTT.

This clone occurred many times. This chain uses TRBV11-3 with TRBJ1-1; D perhaps matches TRBD1 (5 bases). Trimming shortened V by 0 bases and J by 7 bases, and 18 bases separated the two germline ends. In germline, CDR1 is SGHNT, CDR2 YENEEA. This CDR3 comprises 16 residues. As DNA, the CDR3 is TGTGCCAGCAGCTTAGACGGTAGGGGAGGACGTGATGAAGCTTTCTTT. Its protein product is CASSLDGRGGRDEAFF. Full variable domain (remainder filled in from reference TRBV11-3 and TRBJ1-1): EAGVVQSPRYKIIEKKQPVAFWCNPISGHNTLYWYLQNLGQGPELLIRYENEEAVDDSQLPKDRFSAERLKGVDSTLKIQPAELGDSAVYLCASSLDGRGGRDEAFFGQGTRLTVV.

The chain employs TRBV10-3 and TRBJ1-6; D remains ambiguous. Germline V lookup: CDR1 ENHRY, CDR2 SYGVKD. CDR3 length equals 15 residues. V gave up 8 bases and J gave up 2 bases, with 13 bases separating them. In nucleotides, the CDR3 is TGTGCCATCCGTTCGGCGGAAGCCTATAATTCACCCCTCCACTTT. This gives the protein CAIRSAEAYNSPLHF.

This clone occurred many times. CDR3 amino acids: CASSLTRAKSSYNEQFF. The CDR3 nucleotides read TGTGCCAGCAGCCTAACTAGGGCTAAGAGCTCCTACAATGAGCAGTTCTTC. The chain joins TRBV13 to TRBJ2-1, with a tentative D call TRBD2 (5 bases). V was pared by 5 bases and J by 0 bases, with 17 bases between. CDR1 PRHDT and CDR2 FYEKMQ come from the germline V gene (reference sequence). The CDR3 loop spans 17 amino acids.

V gene TRBV29-1 combines with J gene TRBJ2-3; the D gene is possibly TRBD1 (6 bases). The CDR3 contains 15 residues. In germline, CDR1 is SQVTM, CDR2 ANQGSEA. The V end lost 4 bases, the J end lost 1 base, and 15 bases lay between the germline ends. The CDR3 nucleotides read TGCAGCGTTGTCCCCGGGACATCGGGCACAGATACGCAGTATTTT. Translation gives CSVVPGTSGTDTQYF.

This clone appeared a few times. The V and J genes are TRBV14 and TRBJ2-7; maybe TRBD1 (6 bases). The CDR3 has 13 amino acids. Per germline, CDR1 SGHDN and CDR2 FVKESK. The germline V and J ends were trimmed by 2 bases and 6 bases, with 11 bases remaining between them. CDR3 loop: CASSQLDSFEQYF. The CDR3 DNA is TGTGCCAGCAGCCAACTGGACAGTTTCGAGCAGTACTTC.

This chain links TRBV14 with TRBJ2-7; the D is unclear. Germline V gene sequence: CDR1 SGHDN, CDR2 FVKESK. Trimming shortened V by 1 base and J by 0 bases, and 7 bases separated the two germline ends. This CDR3 is 14 amino acids long. Here the CDR3 DNA reads TGTGCCAGCAGCCAAGGGCAGTTCTCCTACGAGCAGTACTTC. Translated: CASSQGQFSYEQYF.

The V gene is TRBV15, the J gene TRBJ1-5; D is unresolved. This CDR3 comprises 18 residues. V lost 0 bases, J lost 6 bases, and 21 bases lay in between. Germline assignment: CDR1 LNHNV and CDR2 YYDKDF (reference sequence). In DNA form, the CDR3 reads TGTGCCACCAGCAGAGATATTCATACGACCGATGGTAGTCAGCCCCAGCATTTT. This codes for CATSRDIHTTDGSQPQHF.

Comments on this clone: Relative to the germline gene, one junction end is altered; a read error may explain this. The chain recombines TRBV2 with TRBJ1-2; unclear D gene. CDR1 SNHLY and CDR2 FYNNEI come from the germline V gene. The length of the CDR3 is 13 residues. The CDR3 loop reads CASSATLGGSMAF. The CDR3 DNA is TGTGCCAGCAGTGCCACCCTCGGCGGGTCTATGGCCTTC.

The chain joins TRBV29-1 to TRBJ1-2; a possible D gene is TRBD1 (5 bases). Per the germline V gene, CDR1 is SQVTM and CDR2 is ANQGSEA. The CDR3 length is 12 residues. Trimming removed 3 bases at V and 8 bases at J, with 13 bases between. The CDR3 DNA reads as TGCAGCGTTGACCAGGGTTCCCCGGGCTACACCTTC. Translating it yields CSVDQGSPGYTF.